The clone carrying this TCR beta chain showed up just a few times. The antigen remains unidentified. The data are from a study of response to subunit inactivated influenza vaccine. Findings and caveats of the study: Each seasonal flu vaccination may recruit only limited new T cells, authors suggested.

MiXCR, run by TCRdb on the RT-PCR reads, gives a single entry per CDR3 protein. The sample holds more than 400,000 distinct CDR3 sequences, 9.5% to 13% seen once. J lost 6 bases, V lost 4 bases, and 11 bases had no gene match. The V gene's germline CDR1 is SGHTA and CDR2 FQGNSA. The CDR3 totals 15 residues. The genes are TRBV7-2 and TRBJ2-7, with TRBD1 matching 8 bases. The receptor was derived from a man in his fifties who received an inactivated influenza vaccine. Sequenced here: PBMCs from blood, sampled about 6 weeks after vaccination. CDR3 nucleotide sequence: TGTGCCAGCAGCTCGGTGGGACAGGACGCCTTCGAGCAGTACTTC. This translates into CASSSVGQDAFEQYF.